A selection of T cell receptor beta chains follows, all from one sample in a study of blood T cell repertoires in COVID-19. TCRdb keeps only in-frame clones here, not all; method: immunoSEQ multiplex PCR. Of 25,000 to 35,000 clones listed, over 90% were seen once; the top ten hold roughly 13%. The sequenced sample was peripheral blood. The receptors stem from a human donor in a cohort sampled during active COVID-19. Each CDR3 is given with its conserved first and last residue.

v_gene	j_gene	CDR3aa
TRBV21-1	TRBJ2-7	CARWGTGTGEYEQYF
TRBV27	TRBJ2-1	CASSFVAGGGTYNEQFF
TRBV10-3	TRBJ2-1	CAISDRNNEQFF
TRBV28	TRBJ1-2	CASSPPQGNGYTF
TRBV6-5	TRBJ2-3	CASQPGEYTDTQYF
TRBV28	TRBJ2-7	CASSRNGRGPYEQYF
TRBV7-6	TRBJ2-5	CASSSPGLAGRETQYF
TRBV30	TRBJ2-7	CAWSRAGNEQYF
TRBV7-2	TRBJ2-5	CASSLARSGRAFLHF
TRBV19	TRBJ1-1	CASSTNGQGGTEAFF
TRBV11-3	TRBJ2-7	CASSPTGMSDEQYF
TRBV24-1	TRBJ2-1	CATSDLAGGSYNEQFF
TRBV7-2	TRBJ2-3	CASSLAGVTDTQYF
TRBV2	TRBJ1-3	CASRGDTSGNTIYF
TRBV6-1	TRBJ2-1	CASSEYTGQFF
TRBV5-4	TRBJ2-5	CASSNWDSRSETQYF
TRBV19	TRBJ2-1	CASSIGSSYNEQFF
TRBV19	TRBJ2-2	CASSPRQGGNTGELFF
TRBV7-9	TRBJ2-7	CASIPLISRDRGSYEQYF
TRBV18	TRBJ2-1	CASSLQGATSYNEQFF
TRBV5-1	TRBJ2-7	CASSLSLTHYEQYF
TRBV4-1	TRBJ2-7	CASSHSGRDYEQYF
TRBV12-3/TRBV12-4	TRBJ1-1	CASSLPPVAFF
TRBV3-1/TRBV3-2	TRBJ2-3	CASSHSTGYGTDTQYF
TRBV18	TRBJ1-6	CASSPQTANHGSPLHF
TRBV19	TRBJ2-2	CASEWREITGELFF
TRBV6-5	TRBJ2-7	CASSPDRGVEQYF
TRBV5-1	TRBJ2-3	CASSVRLAGGQDTQYF
TRBV11-2	TRBJ1-1	CASRGVTEAFF
TRBV28	TRBJ1-6	CASSPPGQELSSYNSPLHF
TRBV13	TRBJ1-1	CASSIPGNTEAFF
TRBV30	TRBJ2-2	CAWRGAVPTGELFF
TRBV19	TRBJ2-3	CATTNTRGPDTQYF
TRBV7-2	TRBJ2-5	CASSTGLSGGQETQYF
TRBV4-1	TRBJ2-5	CASSQQGGTSSETQYF
TRBV7-3	TRBJ2-1	CASSLGLAGSSYNEQFF
TRBV11-3	TRBJ1-5	CASSSRQRANQPQHF
TRBV5-6	TRBJ2-7	CASSYRYEQYF
TRBV30	TRBJ1-2	CAWSPNSPSGYTF
TRBV21-1	TRBJ1-1	CAITGPEAFF
TRBV11-3	TRBJ2-5	CASSRQLQETQYF
TRBV28	TRBJ2-2	CASTHLGRTNTGELFF
TRBV11-2	TRBJ1-1	CASSFGQAVEAFF
TRBV27	TRBJ2-1	CASRNPTGTSAYNEQFF
TRBV4-1	TRBJ2-1	CASSQSWRESSNEQFF
TRBV28	TRBJ1-2	CASREPGQRVYGYTF
TRBV28	TRBJ1-1	CASTPGVYTEAFF
TRBV7-3	TRBJ2-1	CASSPYSGTLEQFF
TRBV7-2	TRBJ2-7	CASSLELLQEQYF
TRBV5-8	TRBJ1-5	CASSMRVSRNQPQHF
TRBV6-5	TRBJ1-1	CASRETGRAEAFF
TRBV4-3	TRBJ1-3	CASSQTDRAVGGTIYF
TRBV18	TRBJ1-4	CASSPLVGATNEKLFF
TRBV28	TRBJ2-1	CASSLLENEQFF
TRBV7-3	TRBJ2-7	CASSRPDRPHEQYF
TRBV14	TRBJ1-1	CASSPTGVTEAFF
TRBV7-9	TRBJ2-7	CASSRDRGHGIYEQYF
TRBV24-1	TRBJ2-5	CATSDRIQGARETQYF